Below, one T cell receptor (beta chain) is given with its context. The specificity of this receptor is unknown. Base qualities were left out, and no much larger clone turns up one base away. Reading the label with the study, this specimen's time point is: before neoadjuvant nivolumab. Patients were newly diagnosed with stage II-IVA oral cavity squamous cell carcinoma and had received no prior systemic or radiation treatment. The cohort was composed of patients with HPV-negative, locally advanced oral cavity squamous cell carcinoma. No culture maintenance or expansion was done, as the peripheral blood mononuclear cells went straight to analysis. The samples were obtained from a longitudinal correlative study of a single-arm phase II trial testing neoadjuvant nivolumab in oral cavity squamous cell carcinoma. Genomic DNA-based TCRbeta sequencing was performed on subject-matched pre- and post-treatment PBMCs and tumors from three responders and three non-responders. Peripheral blood mononuclear cells were collected before nivolumab treatment and again after treatment, at the time of surgery. The Maxwell RSC DNA from Cells kit was used to extract genomic DNA from PBMCs.

The data were taken from a study of neoadjuvant anti-PD-1 for oral cavity cancer (dated by TCRdb to the early 2020s). Looking at the study overall: Three to four biweekly doses of nivolumab at 3 mg/kg were mostly administered to patients before curative-intent surgical resection. A fourth nivolumab dose was given around day 43 to patients without progression, and definitive surgical resection was performed in those patients on days 50-56. Responders were defined as patients with complete response, partial response or stable disease by RECIST 1.1; non-responders were defined as patients with progression. An approximately 30% response rate was observed in the parent correlative cohort, in which more than ten patients were included.

The germline V gene encodes CDR1 LGHNA and CDR2 YNFKEQ. At the junction V is shortened by 0 bases and J by 4 bases, with 15 bases in between. The CDR3 goes from the cysteine to the phenylalanine over 16 residues. Of all the DNA, just the CDR3 is kept, 48 bases in frame from base 1. What the research found in general, with its limitations: Only three patients per response group were included in the TCR analyses, and larger cohorts for validation were called for by the authors. Higher pretreatment blood Treg/Th17 ratios correlated with higher pretreatment blood TCRbeta clonality and lower post-treatment tumor TCRbeta clonality. Within PBMCs, T cell clonality (Gini index) was significantly higher in non-responders than responders after neoadjuvant nivolumab.

For deep sequencing, each PBMC sample was run in six replicates, with libraries mostly built from 400 to 550 ng of input genomic DNA. The immunoSEQ hsTCRbeta kit was used to prepare TCRbeta libraries according to the manufacturer's instructions. The finished libraries were brought together in one pool at approximately 3 nM, which was then read using an Illumina NovaSeq 6000 S4 flow cell. On the authors' methods: The immunoSEQ Analyzer handled quality control and preprocessing of the raw data. The analysis was restricted to productive rearrangements, with each unique CDR3 amino acid sequence defining a clonotype. Repertoire clonality was estimated as the Gini-Simpson index, which was calculated using the R package tcR. Student's t test was used to compare Gini indices, while Pearson correlation assessed associations with tumor size change. This is the immuneACCESS table as TCRdb keeps it, with only in-frame sequences that have V and J called. A part of the clones is gone; compared with another copy, unresolved V genes explain less than half, and the rest is unexplained. That table is the source of V, J and clone size, and D and trimming were worked out from the DNA. This sample has about 14,000 clones in its table, and about 71% of those were observed once. The top ten clones comprise approximately 2.1% of the sample.

The rearrangement joined TRBV4-2 to TRBJ1-1; tentative D gene TRBD1, with 5 bases matching. The sample was PBMCs, taken before nivolumab (anti-PD-1) treatment. The receptor's source is a person aged 35-79 years with oral cavity squamous cell carcinoma. CDR3 loop: CASSQDQLSGGTEAFF. The nucleotides are TGTGCCAGCAGCCAAGATCAATTAAGCGGGGGCACTGAAGCTTTCTTT.